Below, 9 T cell receptor beta chains from the same sample are listed, as sequenced in a study of beta chain features in type 1 diabetes. Expressed TCRB transcripts were sequenced because the isolated RNA had all been reverse transcribed beforehand. Assay used: immunoSEQ multiplex PCR; TCRdb lists only in-frame clones, some missing. The table has 680,000 or so clones, around 15% seen once; the top ten hold less than 0.025%. Antigens of these TCRs are unknown. Regarding the study as a whole: TCRB CDR3s were moderately but significantly shorter in Type 1 diabetes patients in all four CD4+ subsets.

Sequencing input: naive CD4+ T cells from blood. The receptors come from a man in his late teens or twenties with type 1 diabetes.

This clone has more than one count but fewer than ten. Other DNA variants within this sample encode the same CDR3. This chain connects TRBV30 to TRBJ1-1; the D gene is possibly TRBD1 (5 bases). The CDR3 is 13 residues long. V was trimmed by 0 bases and J by 1 base, leaving 6 bases between them. Germline assignment: CDR1 GTSNPN and CDR2 SVGIG (reference sequence). CDR3 amino acids: CAWSVGQNTEAFF. The CDR3 nucleotides read TGTGCCTGGAGTGTAGGACAGAACACTGAAGCTTTCTTT.

V usage is TRBV28 and J usage is TRBJ2-7; a weak D match, TRBD2 (6 bases). CDR3 length: 15 residues. V lost 3 bases and J lost 3, with 15 bases in between. CDR1 and CDR2 from the germline V gene are MDHEN and SYDVKM. The CDR3 coding sequence is TGTGCCAGCAGTTTCGGAGGGGAAGGGAGCTACGAGCAGTACTTC. It codes for CASSFGGEGSYEQYF. Supplemented by reference TRBV28 and TRBJ2-7, the full variable domain reads DVKVTQSSRYLVKRTGEKVFLECVQDMDHENMFWYRQDPGLGLRLIYFSYDVKMKEKGDIPEGYSVSREKKERFSLILESASTNQTSMYLCASSFGGEGSYEQYFGPGTRLTVT.

V usage is TRBV6-5 and J usage is TRBJ1-2, with unresolved D. V was trimmed by 6 bases and J by 7 bases, leaving 18 bases between them. Germline V gene sequence: CDR1 MNHEY, CDR2 SVGAGI. This CDR3 contains 14 residues. This chain's CDR3 is CASSRRSEVSGYTF. Written as DNA, the CDR3 is TGTGCCAGCAGCCGGCGGTCGGAGGTCTCTGGCTACACCTTC.

This clone was counted between two and nine times. The chain recombines TRBV18 with TRBJ2-2; D is ambiguous. This CDR3 has 13 residues. Germline V gene data show CDR1 as KGHSH and CDR2 as LQKENI. Between the trimmed V and J ends, which lost 0 bases and 6 bases, there was a span of 5 bases. CDR3 in DNA: TGTGCCAGCTCACCACCCGCGGCCGGGGAGCTGTTTTTT. Its translation: CASSPPAAGELFF.

In this sample, this clone turned up a few times. J is TRBJ2-7 and V is TRBV5-4, with 9 bases fitting TRBD1. V shed 5 bases, J shed 11 bases, and the junction held 8 bases outside the gene matches. The CDR3 spans 12 residues. Germline V lookup: CDR1 SGHNT, CDR2 YYREEE (reference sequence). The CDR3 loop reads CASSSNRGREYF. CDR3 coding DNA: TGTGCCAGCAGTTCAAACAGGGGGCGGGAGTACTTC.

In its sample, this clone was seen a few times. The genes are TRBV29-1 and TRBJ1-1; 7 bases agree with TRBD1. The CDR3 has 14 amino acids. V dropped 7 bases and J dropped 0; count of bases not matched to a gene: 8. Germline lookup yields CDR1 SQVTM and CDR2 ANQGSEA. CDR3 residues: CSGDYRGMNTEAFF. CDR3 bases: TGCAGCGGGGATTACAGGGGAATGAACACTGAAGCTTTCTTT.

This clone was detected a few times. The rearrangement links TRBV7-2 to TRBJ2-3; D perhaps matches TRBD2 (5 bases). V was pared by 5 bases and J by 0 bases, with 15 bases between. The germline V gene encodes CDR1 SGHTA and CDR2 FQGNSA. This CDR3 spans 16 amino acids. Here the CDR3 DNA reads TGTGCCAGCAGCCCCGGACTGGAACTTAGCACAGATACGCAGTATTTT. Its protein product is CASSPGLELSTDTQYF. The full variable domain, in which reference TRBV7-2 and TRBJ2-3 provide the parts outside the CDR3, is GAGVSQSPSNKVTEKGKDVELRCDPISGHTALYWYRQSLGQGLEFLIYFQGNSAPDKSGLPSDRFSAERTGGSVSTLTIQRTQQEDSAVYLCASSPGLELSTDTQYFGPGTRLTVL.

Only a few counts were recorded for this clone. V is TRBV7-6 and J is TRBJ2-1; D might be TRBD2 (5 bases). This CDR3 is built from 12 residues. The V gene's germline CDR1 is SGHVS and CDR2 FNYEAQ. The V end lost 4 bases, the J end lost 7 bases, and 8 bases lay between the germline ends. The CDR3 bases are TGTGCCAGCAGCTCCGCGGGTAATGAGCAGTTCTTC. It codes for CASSSAGNEQFF.

The chain combines TRBV30 with TRBJ1-1, with D possibly matching TRBD1 (5 bases). V lost 2 bases and J 3 bases, leaving 10 bases between the germline ends. The CDR3 spans 13 residues. Germline values: CDR1 GTSNPN, CDR2 SVGIG (reference sequence). The CDR3 protein is CAWSNGGDTEAFF. The DNA for the CDR3 is TGTGCCTGGAGTAATGGAGGGGACACTGAAGCTTTCTTT.